These 30 T cell receptor beta chains share one sample of origin, sequenced in a study of cytomegalovirus exposure and HLA in healthy donors. 13 Jbeta primers and 60 Vbeta primers were used for the PCR. Sequenced by immunoSEQ multiplex PCR; TCRdb stores in-frame clones only, minus some. The table includes approximately 200,000 clones, more than 60% detected once. The sequencing sample was made of PBMCs. These receptors all stem from a man in his forties or fifties in good health and CMV-seronegative.

This chain uses TRBV6-4 with TRBJ2-1; 7 nucleotides align to TRBD2. V dropped 2 bases and J dropped 6; count of bases not matched to a gene: 7. CDR1 and CDR2 from the germline V gene are MRHNA and SNTAGT. This CDR3 contains 15 residues. CDR3 coding DNA: TGTGCCAGCAGTGACGGAAACGGGAGGACCAATGAGCAGTTCTTC. It yields the protein CASSDGNGRTNEQFF.

The J gene is TRBJ2-1, the V gene TRBV28; 10 bases fit TRBD2. The germline V gene has CDR1 MDHEN and CDR2 SYDVKM. V was clipped by 5 bases and J by 9 bases; unmatched bases: 4. CDR3 size: 13 residues. This CDR3 is CASSGTSAVEQFF. CDR3 nucleotide sequence: TGTGCCAGCAGTGGGACTAGCGCGGTTGAGCAGTTCTTC.

CDR3 residues: CASSPPSGGNRGYTF. CDR3 DNA sequence: TGTGCCAGCAGCCCCCCGTCTGGGGGCAATAGGGGCTACACCTTC. The gene calls are TRBV9 and TRBJ1-2; tentative D call: TRBD1 (6 bases). V was cut by 4 bases and J by 8 bases, with 21 bases left in between. CDR1 and CDR2 (germline): SGDLS, YYNGEE. CDR3 length: 15 amino acids.

This clone was picked up one time. The chain has TRBV28 and TRBJ1-1; D call uncertain. Trimming left V 6 bases short and J 1 base short, with 3 bases between. The germline V gene has CDR1 MDHEN and CDR2 SYDVKM. This CDR3 contains 11 residues. CDR3 sequence (DNA): TGTGCCAGCAGCCGGAACACTGAAGCTTTCTTT. Protein: CASSRNTEAFF.

The V call is TRBV19, the J call TRBJ2-5; 12 bases map to TRBD1. The J segment lost 9 bases and the V segment lost 3 bases, leaving 11 bases of the junction unmatched. CDR3 size: 16 residues. Germline V gene data show CDR1 as LNHDA and CDR2 as SQIVND (reference sequence). DNA of the CDR3: TGTGCCAGTAGTATCGGGGGGACAGGGGGCGCGGAGGCCCAGTACTTC. This codes for CASSIGGTGGAEAQYF.

The V call is TRBV28, the J call TRBJ2-5; no firm D call. Germline V gene sequence: CDR1 MDHEN, CDR2 SYDVKM. The CDR3 totals 11 residues. V lost 7 bases and J 0 bases, leaving 3 bases between the germline ends. CDR3 coding DNA: TGTGCCAGCAACAACCAAGAGACCCAGTACTTC. Protein product: CASNNQETQYF.

The chain couples TRBV10-1 to TRBJ1-5, with D possibly TRBD1 on 6 matching bases. V lost 8 bases and J lost 11, with 28 bases in between. This CDR3 is built from 16 residues. From germline, CDR1 is WNHNN and CDR2 SYGVQD (reference sequence). The CDR3 spells CASELTPGHPIRTQHF. DNA for the CDR3: TGCGCCAGCGAACTTACCCCGGGACACCCGATTAGGACCCAGCATTTT.

This clone came up once. V usage is TRBV15 and J usage is TRBJ1-1; D is possibly TRBD1 (6 bases). This CDR3 has 15 amino acids. V was shortened by 4 bases and J by 1 base, with 13 bases between the two germline ends. Germline loops: CDR1 LNHNV, CDR2 YYDKDF (reference sequence). The chain's CDR3 is CATSTVPRGNTEAFF. In DNA, the CDR3 is TGTGCCACCAGCACCGTTCCCAGGGGGAACACTGAAGCTTTCTTT.

This clone showed up just once. CDR3 DNA: TGTGCCAGCGGGCCCCTTCTCGAAGGAGGGGACACTGAAGCTTTCTTT. Protein sequence: CASGPLLEGGDTEAFF. The V call is TRBV9, the J call TRBJ1-1, with D possibly matching TRBD1 (5 bases). The ends were cut back, 7 bases at V and 3 bases at J, with 22 bases in the middle. Germline values: CDR1 SGDLS, CDR2 YYNGEE. The CDR3 contains 16 residues.

The chain uses TRBV2 and TRBJ2-2; no reliable D call. Germline V CDR1 and CDR2: SNHLY, FYNNEI. The CDR3 consists of 14 residues. V lost 7 bases and J 2 bases, leaving 11 bases between the germline ends. The CDR3 region is CASKRLTNTGELFF. DNA of the CDR3: TGTGCCAGCAAGCGTTTAACTAACACCGGGGAGCTGTTTTTT.

The chain has TRBV4-1 and TRBJ1-5; 9 bases line up with TRBD1. Germline-derived CDR1 and CDR2 are MGHRA and YSYEKL. The CDR3 runs 16 residues. The V and J ends lost 0 bases and 5 bases, in that order; junction bases with no gene match: 5. CDR3 protein: CASSQENRGLDQPQHF. In DNA form, the CDR3 reads TGCGCCAGCAGCCAAGAAAACAGGGGGCTTGATCAGCCCCAGCATTTT.

This clone was seen only a few times. V usage is TRBV19 and J usage is TRBJ2-6; 9 nucleotides match TRBD1. The ends lost 5 bases at V and 2 bases at J; junction bases unmatched: 7. The germline gives CDR1 LNHDA, CDR2 SQIVND (reference sequence). The CDR3 extends over 17 amino acids. CDR3 amino acids: CASSPGTGKAGANVLTF. The CDR3 DNA is TGTGCCAGTAGTCCCGGGACAGGGAAGGCTGGGGCCAACGTCCTGACTTTC.

The chain employs TRBV4-3 and TRBJ1-3, with TRBD1 matching 7 bases. V lost 1 base to trimming and J lost 0 bases; unmatched junction nucleotides: 6. Per germline, CDR1 LGHNA and CDR2 YSLEER. The CDR3 spans 17 residues. The CDR3 loop reads CASSQATGTYSGNTIYF. CDR3 nucleotide sequence: TGCGCCAGCAGCCAAGCGACAGGGACCTACTCTGGAAACACCATATATTTT.

This chain joins TRBV5-4 and TRBJ2-3; D not resolved. CDR3 length: 16 residues. The germline V and J ends were trimmed by 0 bases and 2 bases, with 13 bases remaining between them. Germline loops: CDR1 SGHNT, CDR2 YYREEE (reference sequence). The CDR3 region is CASSLVISKSTDTQYF. In DNA form, the CDR3 reads TGTGCCAGCAGCTTGGTTATTAGCAAGTCCACAGATACGCAGTATTTT.

This chain joins TRBV6-4 and TRBJ2-3, with 12 positions matching TRBD2. The CDR3 sequence is 15 residues long. CDR1 is MRHNA, CDR2 SNTAGT, per germline. With 5 bases clipped from V and 3 bases from J, the junction kept 3 bases outside the gene matches. The CDR3 loop is CASSLLAGGTDTQYF. CDR3 nucleotides: TGTGCCAGCAGTCTACTAGCGGGGGGAACAGATACGCAGTATTTT.

This chain joins TRBV28 and TRBJ2-1, with 7 nucleotides matching TRBD1. CDR3 length equals 19 residues. Germline CDR1 is MDHEN and CDR2 is SYDVKM. V trimming: 2 bases; J trimming: 1 base; junction bases outside the gene matches: 14. CDR3 sequence reads: CASSLPSPGGPRSYNEQFF. In DNA, the CDR3 is TGTGCCAGCAGTTTACCATCTCCAGGGGGACCAAGATCCTACAATGAGCAGTTCTTC.

The rearrangement links TRBV14 to TRBJ2-5, with D hard to call. Germline V gives CDR1 SGHDN, CDR2 FVKESK. CDR3 length: 15 residues. The ends were cut back, 0 bases at V and 5 bases at J, with 13 bases in the middle. The CDR3 DNA reads as TGTGCCAGCAGCCAAGACGGGTCTCTAGTGGAGACCCAGTACTTC. It encodes CASSQDGSLVETQYF.

The chain links TRBV5-1 to TRBJ2-1; perhaps TRBD1 as D (6 bases). Germline-derived CDR1 and CDR2 are SGHRS and YFSETQ. The CDR3 totals 14 residues. The ends were cut back, 5 bases at V and 7 bases at J, with 16 bases in the middle. DNA for the CDR3: TGCGCCAGCAGATCACTAGGACAGAAAAATGAGCAGTTCTTC. This encodes CASRSLGQKNEQFF. Based on the CDR3 plus reference TRBV5-1 and TRBJ2-1, the full variable domain is KAGVTQTPRYLIKTRGQQVTLSCSPISGHRSVSWYQQTPGQGLQFLFEYFSETQRNKGNFPGRFSGRQFSNSRSEMNVSTLELGDSALYLCASRSLGQKNEQFFGPGTRLTVL.

The chain links TRBV5-4 to TRBJ2-2; 7 bases line up with TRBD2. The J segment lost 5 bases and the V segment lost 4 bases, leaving 8 bases of the junction unmatched. CDR1 and CDR2 (germline): SGHNT, YYREEE (reference sequence). There are 15 residues in the CDR3. The DNA of the CDR3 is TGTGCCAGCAGCCCCCCGGGGGGTCAAACCGGGGAGCTGTTTTTT. Protein sequence: CASSPPGGQTGELFF.

In its sample, this clone was seen once. The chain combines TRBV7-2 with TRBJ2-7; 9 bases are shared with TRBD2. The ends lost 1 base at V and 4 bases at J; junction bases unmatched: 5. This CDR3 comprises 15 residues. In germline, CDR1 is SGHTA, CDR2 FQGNSA. The CDR3 sequence: CASSLGGLATYEQYF. DNA for the CDR3: TGTGCCAGCAGCTTAGGGGGACTAGCAACTTACGAGCAGTACTTC.

The sample holds one count of this clone. The rearrangement uses TRBV7-3 and TRBJ2-2, with 13 nucleotides matching TRBD2. The J segment lost 1 base and the V segment lost 5 bases, leaving 4 bases of the junction unmatched. Germline values: CDR1 SGHTA, CDR2 FQGTGA. The CDR3 length is 17 residues. The CDR3 sequence is CASSPTSGRGNTGELFF. For the CDR3, the DNA is TGTGCCAGCAGCCCAACTAGCGGGAGGGGGAACACCGGGGAGCTGTTTTTT.

The table lists this clone with a few counts. The DNA for the CDR3 is TGTGCCAGCAGCCATAAGCGGATCGGGTTGGGGGCCAACGTCCTGACTTTC. Translation: CASSHKRIGLGANVLTF. J is TRBJ2-6 and V is TRBV14; D might be TRBD2 (5 bases). Trimming left V 3 bases short and J 4 bases short, with 16 bases between. The CDR3 has 17 residues. The germline CDR1 and CDR2 sequences are SGHDN and FVKESK. The full variable domain, its missing parts supplied by reference TRBV14 and TRBJ2-6, is EAGVTQFPSHSVIEKGQTVTLRCDPISGHDNLYWYRRVMGKEIKFLLHFVKESKQDESGMPNNRFLAERTGGTYSTLKVQPAELEDSGVYFCASSHKRIGLGANVLTFGAGSRLTVL.

The chain uses TRBV11-2 and TRBJ1-1; TRBD1 matches 7 bases. Germline loops: CDR1 SGHAT, CDR2 FQNNGV. The CDR3 loop spans 15 amino acids. With V trimmed by 4 bases and J by 3 bases, 8 bases remained unmatched. CDR3 nucleotides: TGTGCCAGCAGCTGGAAGGACAGGTATCACACTGAAGCTTTCTTT. Translating gives CASSWKDRYHTEAFF.

J is TRBJ1-4 and V is TRBV7-2, with D possibly TRBD1 on 6 matching bases. This CDR3 is 14 amino acids long. Germline V gene sequence: CDR1 SGHTA, CDR2 FQGNSA. V was pared by 5 bases and J by 8 bases, with 15 bases between. This CDR3 reads CASSPGGGGEKLFF. As DNA, the CDR3 is TGTGCCAGCAGCCCCGGGGGAGGGGGGGAAAAACTGTTTTTT.

This clone occurred once. V gene TRBV5-8 combines with J gene TRBJ2-7, with TRBD1 identical over 8 bases. Germline lookup yields CDR1 SGHTS and CDR2 YDEGEE. With V trimmed by 4 bases and J by 3 bases, 9 bases remained unmatched. This CDR3 contains 15 residues. This CDR3 reads CASSLMDRALYEQYF. In nucleotides, the CDR3 is TGTGCCAGCAGCCTGATGGACAGGGCCCTCTACGAGCAGTACTTC.

This chain uses TRBV28 with TRBJ2-1; 8 bases are a match to TRBD2. Germline lookup yields CDR1 MDHEN and CDR2 SYDVKM. The ends lost 6 bases at V and 1 base at J; junction bases unmatched: 8. This CDR3 spans 16 amino acids. The CDR3 loop is CASRGEREISYNEQFF. The CDR3 nucleotides are TGTGCCAGCAGGGGGGAGCGGGAGATATCCTACAATGAGCAGTTCTTC.

The chain uses TRBV27 and TRBJ2-5; TRBD1 matches 9 bases. The V segment lost 6 bases and the J segment 1 base; nucleotides outside the gene matches: 9. Germline values: CDR1 MNHEY, CDR2 SMNVEV (reference sequence). This CDR3 spans 16 amino acids. DNA for the CDR3: TGTGCCAGCAGAAGTTGGGGGGACAGGGCCCAAGAGACCCAGTACTTC. This gives the protein CASRSWGDRAQETQYF.

The gene calls are TRBV5-4 and TRBJ2-3; 7 nucleotides align to TRBD2. From germline, CDR1 is SGHNT and CDR2 YYREEE (reference sequence). The CDR3 length is 16 residues. The junction had 10 bases not matched to a gene; V was cut back by 3 bases and J by 3 bases. The CDR3 DNA reads TGTGCCAGCAGCTCCGGAAGGTGGGGGGGGACAGATACGCAGTATTTT. Protein sequence: CASSSGRWGGTDTQYF.

The chain joins TRBV5-1 to TRBJ2-7; D is perhaps TRBD2 (6 bases). The CDR3 runs 15 residues. The ends were cut back, 0 bases at V and 4 bases at J, with 14 bases in the middle. Germline CDR1 is SGHRS and CDR2 is YFSETQ. This chain's CDR3 is CASSLDITRGYEQYF. CDR3 DNA sequence: TGCGCCAGCAGCTTGGACATCACCCGGGGGTACGAGCAGTACTTC.

This chain joins TRBV23-1 and TRBJ2-2, with a weak D call TRBD1 (6 bases). TRBV23-1 is an open reading frame, and its role is uncertain. V was cut by 6 bases and J by 0 bases, with 17 bases left in between. The CDR3 is made up of 17 amino acids. DNA of the CDR3: TGCGCCAGCAGCCCCCGGGACACATACCCGAACACCGGGGAGCTGTTTTTT. Translating gives CASSPRDTYPNTGELFF.